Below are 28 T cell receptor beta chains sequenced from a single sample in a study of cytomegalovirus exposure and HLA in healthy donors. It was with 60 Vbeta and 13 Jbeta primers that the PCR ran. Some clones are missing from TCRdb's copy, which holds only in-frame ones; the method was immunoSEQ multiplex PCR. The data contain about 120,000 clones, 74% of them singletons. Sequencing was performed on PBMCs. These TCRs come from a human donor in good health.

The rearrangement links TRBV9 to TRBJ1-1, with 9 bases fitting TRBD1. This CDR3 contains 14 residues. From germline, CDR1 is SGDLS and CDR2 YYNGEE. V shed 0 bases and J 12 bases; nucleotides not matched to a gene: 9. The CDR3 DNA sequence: TGTGCCAGCAGCGTAGAGGGGGGGACAGGGAGAACTTTCTTT. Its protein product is CASSVEGGTGRTFF.

CDR3 coding DNA: TGTGCCAGCAGCTTGGAAACAGGGCCCAACTATGGCTACACCTTC. Protein: CASSLETGPNYGYTF. The genes are TRBV5-5 and TRBJ1-2, with a weak D call TRBD1 (6 bases). The CDR3 consists of 15 residues. V was pared by 0 bases and J by 2 bases, with 11 bases between. Germline CDR1 reads SGHKS; CDR2 reads YYEKEE (reference sequence).

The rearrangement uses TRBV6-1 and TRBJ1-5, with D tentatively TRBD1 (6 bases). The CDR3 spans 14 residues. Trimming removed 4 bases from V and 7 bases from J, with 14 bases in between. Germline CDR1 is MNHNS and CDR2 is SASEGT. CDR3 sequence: CASSGPGVEQPQHF. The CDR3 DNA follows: TGTGCCAGCAGTGGGCCAGGGGTTGAACAGCCCCAGCATTTT.

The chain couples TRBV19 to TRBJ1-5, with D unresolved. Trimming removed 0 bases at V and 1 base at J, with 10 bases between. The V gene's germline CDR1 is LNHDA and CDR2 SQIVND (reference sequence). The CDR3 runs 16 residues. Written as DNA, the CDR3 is TGTGCCAGTAGTATAGATGGCCAGATGAGCAATCAGCCCCAGCATTTT. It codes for CASSIDGQMSNQPQHF.

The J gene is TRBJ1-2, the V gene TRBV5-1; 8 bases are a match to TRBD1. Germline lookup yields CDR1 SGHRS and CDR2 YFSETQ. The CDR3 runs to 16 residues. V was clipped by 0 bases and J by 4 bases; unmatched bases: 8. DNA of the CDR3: TGCGCCAGCAGCTTGGGCGGTCAGGGGGCGAGCTATGGCTACACCTTC. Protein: CASSLGGQGASYGYTF.

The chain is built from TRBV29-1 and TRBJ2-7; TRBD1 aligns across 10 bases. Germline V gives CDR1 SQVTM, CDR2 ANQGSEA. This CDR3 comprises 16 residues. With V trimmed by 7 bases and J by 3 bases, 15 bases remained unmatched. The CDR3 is CSAIRDRGRVGYEQYF. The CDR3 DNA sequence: TGCAGCGCTATCCGGGACAGGGGACGGGTAGGCTACGAGCAGTACTTC.

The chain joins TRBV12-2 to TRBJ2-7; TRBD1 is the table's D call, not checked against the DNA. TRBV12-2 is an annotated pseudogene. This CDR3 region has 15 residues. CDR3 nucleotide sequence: TGTGCAAGTCGCTTTCTAAACAGAACCTCCTACGAGCAGTACTTC. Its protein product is CASRFLNRTSYEQYF.

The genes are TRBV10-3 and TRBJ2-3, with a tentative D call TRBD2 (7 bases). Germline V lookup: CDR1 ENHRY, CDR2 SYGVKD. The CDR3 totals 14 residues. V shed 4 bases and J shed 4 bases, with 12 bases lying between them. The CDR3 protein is CAISARGASDTQYF. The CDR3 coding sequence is TGTGCCATCAGTGCCCGGGGGGCATCAGATACGCAGTATTTT.

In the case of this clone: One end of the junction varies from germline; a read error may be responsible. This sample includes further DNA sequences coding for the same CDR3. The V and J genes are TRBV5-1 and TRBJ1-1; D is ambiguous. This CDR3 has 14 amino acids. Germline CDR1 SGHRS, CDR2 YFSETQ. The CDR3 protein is CASSLGGPGTEAFF. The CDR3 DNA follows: TGCGCTAGCAGCTTAGGAGGCCCGGGCACTGAAGCTTTCTTT.

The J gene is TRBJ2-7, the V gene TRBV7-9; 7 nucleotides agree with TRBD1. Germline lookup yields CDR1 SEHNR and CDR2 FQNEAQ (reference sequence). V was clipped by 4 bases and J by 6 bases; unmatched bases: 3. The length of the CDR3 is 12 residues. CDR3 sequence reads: CASSSGTVEQYF. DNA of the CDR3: TGTGCCAGCAGCTCTGGGACAGTCGAGCAGTACTTC. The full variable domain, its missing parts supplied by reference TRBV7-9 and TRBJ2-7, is DTGVSQNPRHKITKRGQNVTFRCDPISEHNRLYWYRQTLGQGPEFLTYFQNEAQLEKSRLLSDRFSAERPKGSFSTLEIQRTEQGDSAMYLCASSSGTVEQYFGPGTRLTVT.

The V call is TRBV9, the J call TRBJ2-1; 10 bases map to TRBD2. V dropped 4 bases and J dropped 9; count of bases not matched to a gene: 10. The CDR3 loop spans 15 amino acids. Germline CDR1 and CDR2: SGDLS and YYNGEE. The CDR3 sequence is CASSLSLAGGSEQFF. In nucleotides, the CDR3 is TGTGCCAGCAGCCTCTCCTTAGCGGGGGGATCTGAGCAGTTCTTC.

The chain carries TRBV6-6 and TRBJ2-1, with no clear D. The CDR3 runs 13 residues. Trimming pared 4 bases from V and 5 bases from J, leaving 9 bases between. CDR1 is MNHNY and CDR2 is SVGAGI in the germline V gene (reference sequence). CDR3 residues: CASSSDYNNEQFF. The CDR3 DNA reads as TGTGCCAGCAGTTCCGATTACAACAATGAGCAGTTCTTC.

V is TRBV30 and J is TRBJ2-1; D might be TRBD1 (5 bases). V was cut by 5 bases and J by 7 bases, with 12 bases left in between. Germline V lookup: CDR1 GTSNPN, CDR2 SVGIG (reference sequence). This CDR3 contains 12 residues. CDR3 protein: CAWDDSNNEQFF. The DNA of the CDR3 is TGTGCCTGGGATGACAGTAATAATGAGCAGTTCTTC.

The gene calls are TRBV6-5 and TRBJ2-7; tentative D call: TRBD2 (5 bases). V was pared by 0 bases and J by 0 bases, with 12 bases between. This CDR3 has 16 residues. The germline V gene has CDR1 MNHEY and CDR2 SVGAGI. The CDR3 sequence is CASSYSRRALSYEQYF. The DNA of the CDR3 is TGTGCCAGCAGTTACTCGAGGCGGGCACTCTCCTACGAGCAGTACTTC.

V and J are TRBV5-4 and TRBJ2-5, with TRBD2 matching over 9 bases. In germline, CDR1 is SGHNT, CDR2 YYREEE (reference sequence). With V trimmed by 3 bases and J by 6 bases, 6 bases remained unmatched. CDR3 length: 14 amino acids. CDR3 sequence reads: CASSSRGGSKTQYF. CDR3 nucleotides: TGTGCCAGCAGCTCGCGGGGGGGCTCTAAGACCCAGTACTTC.

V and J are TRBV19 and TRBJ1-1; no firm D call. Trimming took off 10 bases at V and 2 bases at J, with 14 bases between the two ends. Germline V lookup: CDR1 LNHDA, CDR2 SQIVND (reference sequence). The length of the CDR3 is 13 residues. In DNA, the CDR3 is TGTGCCACTACCGGTCTTTACAACACTGAAGCTTTCTTT. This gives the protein CATTGLYNTEAFF.

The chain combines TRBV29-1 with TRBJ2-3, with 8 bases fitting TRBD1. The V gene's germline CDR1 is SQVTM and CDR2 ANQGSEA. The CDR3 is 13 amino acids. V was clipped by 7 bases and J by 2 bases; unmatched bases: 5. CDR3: CSGQGAYTDTQYF. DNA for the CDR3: TGCAGCGGGCAGGGGGCTTACACAGATACGCAGTATTTT.

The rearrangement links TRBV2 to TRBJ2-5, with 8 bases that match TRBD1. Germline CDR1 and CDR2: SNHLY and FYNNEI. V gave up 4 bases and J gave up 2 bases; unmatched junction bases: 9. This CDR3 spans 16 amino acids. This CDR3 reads CASSGGGQGLQETQYF. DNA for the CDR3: TGTGCCAGCAGTGGGGGCGGACAGGGCCTACAAGAGACCCAGTACTTC.

CDR3 sequence: CASRPGQGDTEAFF. CDR3 DNA sequence: TGTGCCAGCAGACCGGGACAGGGGGACACTGAAGCTTTCTTT. The genes are TRBV7-9 and TRBJ1-1; 11 nucleotides agree with TRBD1. The CDR3 sequence is 14 residues long. From germline, CDR1 is SEHNR and CDR2 FQNEAQ (reference sequence). Unmatched junction bases numbered 3, after V lost 6 bases and J lost 3 bases.

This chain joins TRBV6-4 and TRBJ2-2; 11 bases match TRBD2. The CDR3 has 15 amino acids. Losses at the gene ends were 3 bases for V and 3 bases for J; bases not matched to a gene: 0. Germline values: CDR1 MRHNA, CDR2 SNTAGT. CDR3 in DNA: TGTGCCAGCAGTGAACTAGCGGGGGACACCGGGGAGCTGTTTTTT. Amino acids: CASSELAGDTGELFF.

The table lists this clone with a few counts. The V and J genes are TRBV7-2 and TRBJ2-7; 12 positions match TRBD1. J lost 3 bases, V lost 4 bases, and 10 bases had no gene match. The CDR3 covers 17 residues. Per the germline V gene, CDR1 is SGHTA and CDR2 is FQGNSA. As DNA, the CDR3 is TGTGCCAGCAGCTCCCCCAGGGACAGGGGGCTGGACTACGAGCAGTACTTC. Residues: CASSSPRDRGLDYEQYF.

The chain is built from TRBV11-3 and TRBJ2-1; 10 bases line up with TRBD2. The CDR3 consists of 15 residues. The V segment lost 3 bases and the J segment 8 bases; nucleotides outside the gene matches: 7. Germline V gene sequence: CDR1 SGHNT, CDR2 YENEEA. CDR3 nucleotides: TGTGCCAGCAGCTTCAGCGGGGGGGCCTCGGATGAGCAGTTCTTC. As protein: CASSFSGGASDEQFF.

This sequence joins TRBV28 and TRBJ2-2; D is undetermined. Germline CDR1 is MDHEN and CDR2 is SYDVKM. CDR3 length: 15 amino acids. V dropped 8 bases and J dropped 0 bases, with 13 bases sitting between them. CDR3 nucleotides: TGTGCCAGCCAAAGGCAGCGAGCGAACACCGGGGAGCTGTTTTTT. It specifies CASQRQRANTGELFF.

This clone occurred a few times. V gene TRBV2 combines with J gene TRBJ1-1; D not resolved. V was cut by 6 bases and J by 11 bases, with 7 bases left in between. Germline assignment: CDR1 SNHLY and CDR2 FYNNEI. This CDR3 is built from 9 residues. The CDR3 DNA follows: TGTGCCAGCAGGGAGAGGGCTTTCTTT. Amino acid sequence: CASRERAFF.

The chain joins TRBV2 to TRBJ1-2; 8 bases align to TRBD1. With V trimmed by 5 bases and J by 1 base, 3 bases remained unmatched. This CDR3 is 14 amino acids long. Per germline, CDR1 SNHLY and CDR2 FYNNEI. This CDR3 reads CASSQGAYNYGYTF. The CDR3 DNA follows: TGTGCCAGCAGTCAGGGGGCGTATAACTATGGCTACACCTTC.

The CDR3 region is CAWREGSQPQHF. The CDR3 DNA follows: TGTGCCTGGAGGGAGGGGAGCCAGCCCCAGCATTTT. This rearrangement joins TRBV30 to TRBJ1-5; possibly TRBD1 for D (5 bases). Germline CDR1 GTSNPN, CDR2 SVGIG (reference sequence). The length of the CDR3 is 12 residues. With 3 bases removed from V and 7 bases from J, the gap between germline ends came to 10 bases.

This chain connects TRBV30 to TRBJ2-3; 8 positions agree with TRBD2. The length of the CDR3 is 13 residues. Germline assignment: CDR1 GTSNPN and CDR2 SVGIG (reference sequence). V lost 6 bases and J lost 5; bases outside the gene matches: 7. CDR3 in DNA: TGTGCCTGCCCGGGACTAGTTGGAGATACGCAGTATTTT. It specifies CACPGLVGDTQYF.

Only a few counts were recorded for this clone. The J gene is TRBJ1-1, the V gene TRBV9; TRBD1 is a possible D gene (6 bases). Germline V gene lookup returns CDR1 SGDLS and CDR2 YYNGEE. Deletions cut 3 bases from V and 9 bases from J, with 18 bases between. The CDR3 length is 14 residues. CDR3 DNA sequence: TGTGCCAGCAGCGGATCTACACAGGGTGGGAAAGCTTTCTTT. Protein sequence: CASSGSTQGGKAFF.